The 19 T cell receptor beta chains listed next were all sequenced from one sample in a study of Ad26.COV2.S vaccination and SARS-CoV-2 variants. Stated treatment: some 20 received Ad26.COV2.S at low or high dose, single or two shots; 5 received placebo; per-sample allocation not given. Day 63 following the first vaccine or placebo injection was when the samples were taken. Assay: immunoSEQ multiplex PCR; the TCRdb copy retains only in-frame clones and omits some. The profile shows hundreds of thousands of clones, approximately 88% of them singletons. This specimen was peripheral blood, taken in a trial of Ad26.COV2.S vaccine versus placebo. The receptors shown here come from a person aged 18-60 years who received the Ad26.COV2.S COVID-19 vaccine or a placebo.

The chain employs TRBV5-1 and TRBJ2-1; no clear D gene. Per the germline V gene, CDR1 is SGHRS and CDR2 is YFSETQ. V was shortened by 1 base and J by 6 bases, with 11 bases between the two germline ends. This CDR3 region has 14 residues. The CDR3, as DNA: TGCGCCAGCAGCTTGACCCTACCTACCAATGAGCAGTTCTTC. Translation gives CASSLTLPTNEQFF.

J is TRBJ1-4 and V is TRBV9; TRBD1 might be the D (5 bases). Germline lookup yields CDR1 SGDLS and CDR2 YYNGEE. The V end lost 4 bases, the J end lost 3 bases, and 19 bases lay between the germline ends. The CDR3 is 17 residues long. In DNA, the CDR3 is TGTGCCAGCAGCCCCTCGTCGGGGCGCGGGTCTAATGAAAAACTGTTTTTT. Translation: CASSPSSGRGSNEKLFF.

The chain is built from TRBV7-9 and TRBJ2-3; D is ambiguous. The CDR3 length is 14 residues. The V gene's germline CDR1 is SEHNR and CDR2 FQNEAQ (reference sequence). V gave up 3 bases and J gave up 0 bases, with 7 bases separating them. The CDR3 region is CASSFADSTDTQYF. Here the CDR3 DNA reads TGTGCCAGCAGCTTCGCGGATAGCACAGATACGCAGTATTTT.

This chain links TRBV6-1 with TRBJ2-7; a possible D gene is TRBD1 (5 bases). The CDR3 length is 19 residues. With 0 bases removed from V and 1 base from J, the gap between germline ends came to 22 bases. Germline loops: CDR1 MNHNS, CDR2 SASEGT. CDR3 loop: CASSEAGLYRILSSYEQYF. DNA of the CDR3: TGTGCCAGCAGTGAAGCGGGGCTTTACAGGATATTATCTTCCTACGAGCAGTACTTC.

The V call is TRBV19, the J call TRBJ1-1, with D uncertain. This CDR3 has 15 amino acids. Germline CDR1 LNHDA, CDR2 SQIVND (reference sequence). Trimming removed 1 base at V and 5 bases at J, with 14 bases between. CDR3 sequence (DNA): TGTGCCAGTAGTATAGGCTTCGGGATCGGGACTGAAGCTTTCTTT. As protein: CASSIGFGIGTEAFF.

Turning to this clone: At the DNA level, this CDR3 is encoded by other sequences in the same sample as well. The J gene is TRBJ2-3, the V gene TRBV5-1; possibly TRBD2 for D (6 bases). V lost 0 bases to trimming and J lost 4 bases, with 9 bases between them. The CDR3 contains 14 residues. Per the germline V gene, CDR1 is SGHRS and CDR2 is YFSETQ. The DNA for the CDR3 is TGCGCCAGCAGCTTGGCAACGGGAGCAGATACGCAGTATTTT. This translates into CASSLATGADTQYF.

The chain links TRBV10-1 to TRBJ2-2, with D possibly matching TRBD1 (6 bases). The CDR3 spans 15 residues. Trimming cost V 6 bases and J 0 bases, with 11 bases left between them. The germline CDR1 and CDR2 sequences are WNHNN and SYGVQD (reference sequence). CDR3 nucleotide sequence: TGCGCCAGCAGCCCGGGACACTCGAACACCGGGGAGCTGTTTTTT. Amino acids: CASSPGHSNTGELFF.

The rearrangement joins TRBV18 to TRBJ1-2, with a tentative D call TRBD1 (6 bases). CDR3 length: 16 amino acids. Trimming took 3 bases from V and 0 from J, leaving 14 bases between them. Germline loops: CDR1 KGHSH, CDR2 LQKENI. For the CDR3, the DNA is TGTGCCAGCTCACCTGCGGACAGTATAGCTAACTATGGCTACACCTTC. It codes for CASSPADSIANYGYTF.

The chain links TRBV30 to TRBJ1-1, with a weak D call TRBD1 (5 bases). Per germline, CDR1 GTSNPN and CDR2 SVGIG (reference sequence). The V gene lost 6 bases and the J gene lost 1 base, with 12 bases spanning the gap. This CDR3 contains 13 residues. CDR3 in DNA: TGTGCCTGCGACAGACAGACGAACACTGAAGCTTTCTTT. Amino acids: CACDRQTNTEAFF.

The chain recombines TRBV9 with TRBJ2-7; the D is unclear. The CDR3 covers 13 residues. Germline CDR1 is SGDLS and CDR2 is YYNGEE. The V end was cut by 3 bases, the J end by 1 base, with 8 bases between. The CDR3 loop reads CASSAASSYEQYF. DNA of the CDR3: TGTGCCAGCAGCGCCGCAAGTTCCTACGAGCAGTACTTC.

The rearrangement uses TRBV7-9 and TRBJ2-3, with 7 bases that match TRBD1. CDR1 and CDR2 from the germline V gene are SEHNR and FQNEAQ (reference sequence). V lost 5 bases, J lost 0 bases, and 5 bases stayed unmatched. There are 15 residues in the CDR3. The CDR3 loop reads CASSLDRVSTDTQYF. The CDR3 nucleotides are TGTGCCAGCAGCCTAGACAGGGTTAGCACAGATACGCAGTATTTT.

The chain recombines TRBV15 with TRBJ1-2; no reliable D call. The length of the CDR3 is 15 residues. The germline CDR1 and CDR2 sequences are LNHNV and YYDKDF (reference sequence). The ends were cut back, 6 bases at V and 0 bases at J, with 14 bases in the middle. This CDR3 reads CATRFYRSSNYGYTF. The CDR3 region has the DNA TGTGCCACCAGGTTTTACCGATCTTCTAACTATGGCTACACCTTC.

The chain combines TRBV20-1 with TRBJ2-3, with D tentatively TRBD1 or TRBD2 (5 bases each). The V and J ends lost 3 bases and 4 bases respectively, with 8 bases between them. The CDR3 runs 12 residues. Germline-derived CDR1 and CDR2 are DFQATT and SNEGSKA (reference sequence). This chain's CDR3 is CSASGTADTQYF. CDR3 in DNA: TGCAGTGCTAGTGGGACGGCAGATACGCAGTATTTT.

This clone was seen only a few times. The chain recombines TRBV5-4 with TRBJ1-4, with D possibly being TRBD1 (5 bases). Germline CDR1 reads SGHNT; CDR2 reads YYREEE (reference sequence). CDR3 length: 16 amino acids. V lost 0 bases and J lost 0, with 9 bases in between. The CDR3 nucleotides read TGTGCCAGCAGCTTGGACCAGGGTCCAACTAATGAAAAACTGTTTTTT. Translated, it gives CASSLDQGPTNEKLFF. Using reference TRBV5-4 and TRBJ1-4 for the parts outside the CDR3, the full variable domain is ETGVTQSPTHLIKTRGQQVTLRCSSQSGHNTVSWYQQALGQGPQFIFQYYREEENGRGNFPPRFSGLQFPNYSSELNVNALELDDSALYLCASSLDQGPTNEKLFFGSGTQLSVL.

The gene calls are TRBV5-6 and TRBJ1-3; D unresolved. Germline CDR1 SGHDT, CDR2 YYEEEE. This CDR3 spans 13 amino acids. Trimming left V 3 bases short and J 0 bases short, with 4 bases between. This CDR3 reads CASSSYSGNTIYF. The CDR3 DNA reads TGTGCCAGCAGCTCCTACTCTGGAAACACCATATATTTT.

The chain carries TRBV7-2 and TRBJ2-7; TRBD1 or TRBD2 may be the D gene (5 bases each). Per germline, CDR1 SGHTA and CDR2 FQGNSA. The CDR3 is made up of 16 amino acids. V was cut by 0 bases and J by 3 bases, with 15 bases left in between. CDR3 amino acids: CASSLAGTGPYYEQYF. The DNA for the CDR3 is TGTGCCAGCAGCTTAGCCGGGACCGGGCCTTACTACGAGCAGTACTTC.

This rearrangement joins TRBV27 to TRBJ1-2; D not resolved. The CDR3 covers 15 residues. Germline CDR1 is MNHEY and CDR2 is SMNVEV (reference sequence). The V end lost 6 bases, the J end lost 4 bases, and 18 bases lay between the germline ends. CDR3 loop: CASSLQPSELYGYTF. In DNA, the CDR3 is TGTGCCAGCAGCCTCCAACCCTCGGAGCTCTATGGCTACACCTTC.

The gene calls are TRBV11-1 and TRBJ2-5; the match to TRBD1 covers 7 bases. Germline values: CDR1 SGHAT, CDR2 FQDESV (reference sequence). V shed 5 bases and J 3 bases; nucleotides not matched to a gene: 12. The CDR3 has 16 residues. The CDR3 region is CASSGPGVGGKETQYF. The CDR3 DNA is TGTGCCAGCAGCGGCCCAGGGGTAGGGGGCAAAGAGACCCAGTACTTC.

The chain employs TRBV6-6 and TRBJ1-3; a possible D gene is TRBD1 (6 bases). This CDR3 comprises 16 residues. Trimming took 8 bases from V and 4 from J, leaving 21 bases between them. Germline CDR1 reads MNHNY; CDR2 reads SVGAGI (reference sequence). This CDR3 is CASATLLTGKGNTIYF. The CDR3 DNA follows: TGTGCCAGCGCGACACTGCTTACAGGGAAAGGAAACACCATATATTTT.